The clone carrying this T cell receptor (beta chain) was counted between two and nine times. Its antigen is not known. The source of the sample is a study of T cells after posttransplantation cyclophosphamide. General study findings and limits: TRB clonality was highly associated with recipient CMV seropositivity and reactivation.

Assay used: immunoSEQ multiplex PCR; TCRdb lists only in-frame clones, some missing. The table shows about 2,500 clones, with less than 85% occurring only once. The CDR3 consists of 15 residues. Looked up from germline, CDR1 is SGHRS and CDR2 is YFSETQ. V shed 5 bases, J shed 0 bases, and the junction held 4 bases outside the gene matches. A marrow graft followed busulfan-fludarabine conditioning, with cyclophosphamide on days +3 and +4. This material consisted of PBMCs, taken after allogeneic stem cell transplant with posttransplant cyclophosphamide. This receptor was identified in a young adult male patient who received an allogeneic stem cell transplant from a related donor, was CMV-positive, and had acute GVHD only. Some of these T cells may belong to the graft donor. The rearrangement links TRBV5-1 to TRBJ1-5; TRBD1 matches at 8 bases. The CDR3 sequence: CASSLTGDSNQPQHF. The CDR3 DNA sequence: TGCGCCAGCAGTCTGACAGGGGATAGCAATCAGCCCCAGCATTTT.